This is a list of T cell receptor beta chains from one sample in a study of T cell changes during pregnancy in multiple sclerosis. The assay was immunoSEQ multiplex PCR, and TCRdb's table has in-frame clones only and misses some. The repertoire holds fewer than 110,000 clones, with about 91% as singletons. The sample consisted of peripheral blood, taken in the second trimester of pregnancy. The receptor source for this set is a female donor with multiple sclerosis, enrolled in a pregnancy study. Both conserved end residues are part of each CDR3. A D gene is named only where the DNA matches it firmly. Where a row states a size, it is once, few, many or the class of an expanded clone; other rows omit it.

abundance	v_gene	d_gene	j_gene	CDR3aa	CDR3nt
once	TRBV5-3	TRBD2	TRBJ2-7	CARSTTSGSSYEQYF	TGTGCCAGAAGCACCACTAGCGGGAGCTCCTACGAGCAGTACTTC
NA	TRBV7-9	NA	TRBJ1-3	CASSLASGVGNTIYF	TGTGCCAGCAGCTTAGCGTCGGGGGTGGGAAACACCATATATTTT
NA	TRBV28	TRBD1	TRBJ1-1	CAIQGVTEAFF	TGTGCCATCCAGGGGGTTACTGAAGCTTTCTTT
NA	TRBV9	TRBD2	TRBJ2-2	CASSVEGLAGELFF	TGTGCCAGCAGCGTAGAGGGACTAGCCGGGGAGCTGTTTTTT
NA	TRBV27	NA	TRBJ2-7	CASSLKGAGGYEQYF	TGTGCCAGCAGCCTCAAGGGAGCGGGCGGCTACGAGCAGTACTTC
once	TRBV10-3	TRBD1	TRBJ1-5	CAISESGTGGYQPQHF	TGTGCCATCAGTGAGTCCGGGACAGGGGGTTATCAGCCCCAGCATTTT
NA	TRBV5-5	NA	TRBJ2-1	CASSSGTNEQFF	TGTGCCAGCAGCTCTGGGACAAATGAGCAGTTCTTC
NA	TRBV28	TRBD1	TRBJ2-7	CASKTGGAFHEQYF	TGTGCCAGCAAAACAGGGGGCGCCTTCCACGAGCAGTACTTC
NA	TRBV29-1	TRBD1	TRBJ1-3	CSVEDLGDRVGRNTIYF	TGCAGCGTTGAAGATTTAGGGGACAGGGTTGGTCGAAACACCATATATTTT
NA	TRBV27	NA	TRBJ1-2	CASSLGRGSNYGYTF	TGTGCCAGCAGTTTAGGTCGGGGGTCTAACTATGGCTACACCTTC
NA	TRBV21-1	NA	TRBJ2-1	CASSKWKYGLAGCSSYNEQFF	TGTGCCAGCAGCAAATGGAAGTACGGACTAGCGGGATGCAGTTCCTACAATGAGCAGTTCTTC
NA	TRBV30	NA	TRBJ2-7	CAWSAGGTGDEQYF	TGTGCCTGGAGCGCAGGAGGAACGGGAGACGAGCAGTACTTC
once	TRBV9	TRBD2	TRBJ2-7	CASSVLAGGTPGEQYF	TGTGCCAGCAGCGTGTTAGCGGGAGGGACCCCGGGGGAGCAGTACTTC
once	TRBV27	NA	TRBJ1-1	CASSLPGGSTEAFF	TGTGCCAGCAGTTTACCGGGGGGTTCGACTGAAGCTTTCTTT
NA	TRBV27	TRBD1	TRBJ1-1	CASSPRQGSNTEAFF	TGTGCCAGCAGTCCCCGACAGGGGTCGAACACTGAAGCTTTCTTT
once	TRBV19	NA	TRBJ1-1	CASSISGVTEAFF	TGTGCCAGTAGTATTTCCGGGGTCACTGAAGCTTTCTTT